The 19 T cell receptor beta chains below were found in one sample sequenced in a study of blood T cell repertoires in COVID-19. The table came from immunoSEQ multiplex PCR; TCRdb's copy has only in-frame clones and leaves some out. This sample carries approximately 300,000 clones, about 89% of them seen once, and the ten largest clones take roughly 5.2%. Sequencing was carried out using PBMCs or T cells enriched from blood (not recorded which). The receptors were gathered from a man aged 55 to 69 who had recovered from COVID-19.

Here the CDR3 reads CASSLEAENEQFF. CDR3 DNA: TGTGCCAGCAGCTTAGAGGCGGAGAATGAGCAGTTCTTC. V usage is TRBV7-2 and J usage is TRBJ2-1; D ambiguous. Germline V CDR1 and CDR2: SGHTA, FQGNSA. The CDR3 length is 13 residues. Trimming took 1 base from V and 7 from J, leaving 8 bases between them.

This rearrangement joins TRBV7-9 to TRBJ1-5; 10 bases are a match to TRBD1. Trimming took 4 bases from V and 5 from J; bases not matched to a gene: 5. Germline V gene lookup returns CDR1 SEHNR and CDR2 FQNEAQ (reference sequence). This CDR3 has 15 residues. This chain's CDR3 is CASSSPGTGDQPQHF. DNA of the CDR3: TGTGCCAGCAGCTCTCCCGGGACAGGGGATCAGCCCCAGCATTTT.

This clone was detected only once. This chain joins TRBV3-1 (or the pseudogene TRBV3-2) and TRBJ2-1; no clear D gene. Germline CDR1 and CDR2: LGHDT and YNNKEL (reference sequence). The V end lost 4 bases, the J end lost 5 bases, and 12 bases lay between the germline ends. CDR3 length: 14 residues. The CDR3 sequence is CASSLSRMDNEQFF. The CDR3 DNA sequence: TGTGCCAGCAGCCTTAGCCGGATGGACAATGAGCAGTTCTTC.

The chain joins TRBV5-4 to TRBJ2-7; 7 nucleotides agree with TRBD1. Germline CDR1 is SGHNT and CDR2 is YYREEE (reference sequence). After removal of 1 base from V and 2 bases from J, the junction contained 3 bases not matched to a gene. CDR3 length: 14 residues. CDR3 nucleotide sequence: TGTGCCAGCAGCTTGAGGACAGGTACCTACGAGCAGTACTTC. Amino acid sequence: CASSLRTGTYEQYF.

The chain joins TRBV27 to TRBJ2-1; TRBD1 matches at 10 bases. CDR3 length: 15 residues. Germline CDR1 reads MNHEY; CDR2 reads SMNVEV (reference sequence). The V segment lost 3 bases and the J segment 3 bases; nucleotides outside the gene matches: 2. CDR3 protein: CASSFGTGVYNEQFF. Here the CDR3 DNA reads TGTGCCAGCAGTTTTGGGACAGGGGTCTACAATGAGCAGTTCTTC.

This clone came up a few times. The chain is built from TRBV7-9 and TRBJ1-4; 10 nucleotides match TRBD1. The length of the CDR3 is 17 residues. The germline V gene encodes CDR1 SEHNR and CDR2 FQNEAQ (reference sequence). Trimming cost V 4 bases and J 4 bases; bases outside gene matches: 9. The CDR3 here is CASSYDRTGGLNEKLFF. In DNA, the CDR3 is TGTGCCAGCAGCTATGACCGGACAGGGGGACTTAATGAAAAACTGTTTTTT.

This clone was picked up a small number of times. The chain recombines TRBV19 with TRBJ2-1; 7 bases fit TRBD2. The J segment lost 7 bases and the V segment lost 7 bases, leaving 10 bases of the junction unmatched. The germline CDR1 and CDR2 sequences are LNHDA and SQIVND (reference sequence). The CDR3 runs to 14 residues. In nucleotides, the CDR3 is TGTGCCAGTATGAAGGGGACTACTAGAAATGAGCAGTTCTTC. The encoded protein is CASMKGTTRNEQFF.

CDR3 sequence (DNA): TGTGCCAGCAAAAGGACAGGGGCGGAAAAACTGTTTTTT. Encoded protein: CASKRTGAEKLFF. The V call is TRBV2, the J call TRBJ1-4; TRBD1 aligns across 9 bases. The CDR3 extends over 13 amino acids. V shed 7 bases and J 8 bases; nucleotides not matched to a gene: 5. Germline V gene data show CDR1 as SNHLY and CDR2 as FYNNEI.

CDR3 bases: TGTGCCAGCAGCTTATATGACAGTACGAACACTGAAGCTTTCTTT. Amino acid sequence: CASSLYDSTNTEAFF. This chain links TRBV7-9 with TRBJ1-1; D perhaps matches TRBD1 (5 bases). V was pared by 2 bases and J by 1 base, with 11 bases between. The CDR3 has 15 residues. Germline CDR1 reads SEHNR; CDR2 reads FQNEAQ (reference sequence).

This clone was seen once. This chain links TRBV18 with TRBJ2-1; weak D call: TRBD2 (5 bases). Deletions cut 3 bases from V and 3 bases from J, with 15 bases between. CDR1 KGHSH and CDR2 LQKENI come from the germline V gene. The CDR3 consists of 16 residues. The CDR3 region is CASSPSGKSGYNEQFF. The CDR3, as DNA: TGTGCCAGCTCACCTTCCGGGAAGTCGGGCTACAATGAGCAGTTCTTC.

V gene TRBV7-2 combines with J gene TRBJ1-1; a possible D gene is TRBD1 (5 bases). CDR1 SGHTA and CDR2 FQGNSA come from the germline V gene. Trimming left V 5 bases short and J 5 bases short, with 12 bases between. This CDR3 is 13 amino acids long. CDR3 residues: CASSGGMGTEAFF. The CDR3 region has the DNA TGTGCCAGCAGCGGGGGGATGGGTACTGAAGCTTTCTTT.

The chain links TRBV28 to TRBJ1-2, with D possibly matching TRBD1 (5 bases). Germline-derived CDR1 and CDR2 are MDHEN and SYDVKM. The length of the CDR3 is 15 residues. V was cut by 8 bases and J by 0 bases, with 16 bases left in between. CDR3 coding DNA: TGTGCCAGCGGCCCCGGGACTACCTCTAACTATGGCTACACCTTC. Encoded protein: CASGPGTTSNYGYTF.

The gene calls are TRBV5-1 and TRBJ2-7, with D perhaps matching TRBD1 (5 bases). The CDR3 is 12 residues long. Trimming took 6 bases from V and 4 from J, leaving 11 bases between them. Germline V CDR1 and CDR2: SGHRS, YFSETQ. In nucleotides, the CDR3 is TGCGCCAGCATGACAGACTTTTACGAGCAGTACTTC. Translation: CASMTDFYEQYF.

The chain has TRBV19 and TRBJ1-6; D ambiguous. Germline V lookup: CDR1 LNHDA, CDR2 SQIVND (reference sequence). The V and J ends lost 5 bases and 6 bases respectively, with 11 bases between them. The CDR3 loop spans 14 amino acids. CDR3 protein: CASSLSGFNSPLHF. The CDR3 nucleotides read TGTGCCAGTAGTCTTTCGGGATTTAATTCACCCCTCCACTTT.

CDR3 coding DNA: TGTGCCAGCAGTCCGACAGGAGTTAACTATGGCTACACCTTC. Protein: CASSPTGVNYGYTF. The J gene is TRBJ1-2, the V gene TRBV28; tentatively, D is TRBD1 (6 bases). The CDR3 totals 14 residues. Germline V lookup: CDR1 MDHEN, CDR2 SYDVKM. The ends were cut back, 5 bases at V and 1 base at J, with 11 bases in the middle.

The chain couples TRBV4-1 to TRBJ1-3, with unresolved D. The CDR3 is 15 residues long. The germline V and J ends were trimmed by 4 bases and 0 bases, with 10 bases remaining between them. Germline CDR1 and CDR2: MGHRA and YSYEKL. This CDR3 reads CASSREQNSGNTIYF. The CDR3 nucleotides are TGCGCCAGCAGCCGAGAACAGAACTCTGGAAACACCATATATTTT.

The CDR3 here is CATSDARPTGTGDTIEQYF. In nucleotides, the CDR3 is TGTGCCACCAGTGATGCGAGACCGACCGGGACAGGGGACACTATAGAGCAGTACTTC. The chain recombines TRBV24-1 with TRBJ2-7, with TRBD1 matching over 10 bases. V lost 3 bases, J lost 7 bases, and 20 bases stayed unmatched. This CDR3 is 19 amino acids long. Per germline, CDR1 KGHDR and CDR2 SFDVKD.

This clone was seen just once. In DNA form, the CDR3 reads TGCAGCGTTTCTACCGGGAGCTCGTCGTCCGGGGAGCTGTTTTTT. It translates to CSVSTGSSSSGELFF. This rearrangement joins TRBV29-1 to TRBJ2-2; possibly TRBD2 for D (6 bases). This CDR3 is 15 amino acids long. Germline V gives CDR1 SQVTM, CDR2 ANQGSEA. The V end lost 5 bases, the J end lost 6 bases, and 19 bases lay between the germline ends.

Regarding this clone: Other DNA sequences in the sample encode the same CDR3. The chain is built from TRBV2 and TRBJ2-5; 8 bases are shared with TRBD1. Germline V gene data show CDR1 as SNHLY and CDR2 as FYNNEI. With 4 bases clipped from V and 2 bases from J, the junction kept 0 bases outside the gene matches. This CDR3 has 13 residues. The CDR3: CASSGQGQETQYF. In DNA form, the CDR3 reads TGTGCCAGCAGTGGACAGGGGCAAGAGACCCAGTACTTC. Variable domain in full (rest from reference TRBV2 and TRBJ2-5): EPEVTQTPSHQVTQMGQEVILRCVPISNHLYFYWYRQILGQKVEFLVSFYNNEISEKSEIFDDQFSVERPDGSNFTLKIRSTKLEDSAMYFCASSGQGQETQYFGPGTRLLVL.